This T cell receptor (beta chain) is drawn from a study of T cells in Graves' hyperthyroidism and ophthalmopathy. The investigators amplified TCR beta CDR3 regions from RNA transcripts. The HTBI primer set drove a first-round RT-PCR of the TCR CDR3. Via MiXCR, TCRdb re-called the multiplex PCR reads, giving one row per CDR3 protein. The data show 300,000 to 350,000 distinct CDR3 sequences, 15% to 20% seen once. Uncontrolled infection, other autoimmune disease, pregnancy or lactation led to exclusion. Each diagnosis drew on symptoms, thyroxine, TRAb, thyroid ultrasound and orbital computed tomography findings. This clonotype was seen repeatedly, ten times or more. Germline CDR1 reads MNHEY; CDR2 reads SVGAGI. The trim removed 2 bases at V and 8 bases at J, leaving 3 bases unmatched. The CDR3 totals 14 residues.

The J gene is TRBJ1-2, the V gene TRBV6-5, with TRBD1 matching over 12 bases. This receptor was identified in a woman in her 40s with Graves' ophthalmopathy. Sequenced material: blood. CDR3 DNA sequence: TGTGCCAGCAGTTACGGGACAGGGGGCTTAGGCTACACCTTC. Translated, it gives CASSYGTGGLGYTF.